Each of the 27 T cell receptor beta chains below was sequenced from the same sample in a study of beta chain features in type 1 diabetes. Expressed TCRB transcripts got sequenced, as all isolated RNA was reverse transcribed. Profiling relied on immunoSEQ multiplex PCR, and the TCRdb table lists in-frame clones only, not all of them. Of around 430,000 clones in the sample, 30% were seen once. The sequenced material came from naive CD4+ T cells from blood. The receptors shown here come from a young man in good health.

The rearrangement joins TRBV29-1 to TRBJ1-2; D ambiguous. The CDR3 is 13 residues long. Germline V CDR1 and CDR2: SQVTM, ANQGSEA. Trimming stripped 6 bases from V and 4 bases from J, with 15 bases between. CDR3 residues: CSVVRPLSYGYTF. The DNA for the CDR3 is TGCAGCGTGGTACGACCGCTGTCCTATGGCTACACCTTC.

This clone has just a few counts. Written as DNA, the CDR3 is TGCAGCGCGGCGGACGTAACGACCCAGTACTTC. This codes for CSAADVTTQYF. V is TRBV29-1 and J is TRBJ2-5; the D is unclear. CDR1 is SQVTM and CDR2 is ANQGSEA in the germline V gene. CDR3 size: 11 residues. Trimming removed 7 bases at V and 7 bases at J, with 13 bases between. The entire variable domain, with the rest obtained from reference TRBV29-1 and TRBJ2-5, is as follows: SAVISQKPSRDICQRGTSLTIQCQVDSQVTMMFWYRQQPGQSLTLIATANQGSEATYESGFVIDKFPISRPNLTFSTLTVSNMSPEDSSIYLCSAADVTTQYFGPGTRLLVL.

This chain connects TRBV29-1 to TRBJ1-2, with D possibly TRBD1 on 6 matching bases. This CDR3 has 14 residues. V was cut by 6 bases and J by 1 base, with 15 bases left in between. CDR1 and CDR2 (germline): SQVTM, ANQGSEA. The CDR3 DNA reads TGCAGCGTCCGAGGGGGGGAGCATAACTATGGCTACACCTTC. It encodes CSVRGGEHNYGYTF. Using reference TRBV29-1 and TRBJ1-2 for the parts outside the CDR3, the full variable domain is SAVISQKPSRDICQRGTSLTIQCQVDSQVTMMFWYRQQPGQSLTLIATANQGSEATYESGFVIDKFPISRPNLTFSTLTVSNMSPEDSSIYLCSVRGGEHNYGYTFGSGTRLTVV.

To note about this clone: This same CDR3 is encoded by further DNA sequences in the sample. The chain links TRBV29-1 to TRBJ2-2, with 7 bases lining up with TRBD1. V was pared by 5 bases and J by 6 bases, with 3 bases of the junction left unmatched. Germline V gene sequence: CDR1 SQVTM, CDR2 ANQGSEA. CDR3 size: 12 residues. CDR3 sequence (DNA): TGCAGCGTTAACAGGGGACCCGGGGAGCTGTTTTTT. As protein: CSVNRGPGELFF.

In its sample, this clone was seen a few times. The V call is TRBV7-2, the J call TRBJ2-1, with TRBD2 as a possible D gene (6 bases). Trimming cost V 1 base and J 12 bases, with 16 bases left between them. The length of the CDR3 is 14 residues. Germline V CDR1 and CDR2: SGHTA, FQGNSA. The CDR3 DNA reads TGTGCCAGCAGCTTAGTTGTAGCGGCTAGTCCGCAGTTCTTC. It encodes CASSLVVAASPQFF.

This clone was seen a handful of times. This chain connects TRBV7-2 to TRBJ2-5; 15 bases match TRBD2. The length of the CDR3 is 14 residues. Germline loops: CDR1 SGHTA, CDR2 FQGNSA. V dropped 4 bases and J dropped 10; count of bases not matched to a gene: 4. The CDR3 nucleotides are TGTGCCAGCAGCTCGGGACTAGCGGGAGGCGACCAGTACTTC. Protein: CASSSGLAGGDQYF.

This clone was seen a handful of times. The sample has other DNA sequences that encode this CDR3 too. The chain employs TRBV7-2 and TRBJ1-2; D is unresolved. CDR1 and CDR2 (germline): SGHTA, FQGNSA. The CDR3 length is 13 residues. Trimming removed 1 base at V and 3 bases at J, with 6 bases between. In DNA form, the CDR3 reads TGTGCCAGCAGCTTAGGAGGGTACTATGGCTACACCTTC. Its translation: CASSLGGYYGYTF.

V and J are TRBV23-1 and TRBJ2-1; 11 bases align to TRBD2. TRBV23-1 falls under the ORF class, with uncertain function. V lost 0 bases, J lost 4 bases, and 2 bases stayed unmatched. This CDR3 contains 16 residues. The CDR3 reads CASSQSGTSGYNEQFF. The CDR3 DNA sequence: TGCGCCAGCAGTCAATCCGGGACTAGCGGATACAATGAGCAGTTCTTC.

The rearrangement links TRBV10-3 to TRBJ1-1; D is unresolved. This CDR3 has 13 amino acids. Germline V CDR1 and CDR2: ENHRY, SYGVKD. The V end was cut by 11 bases, the J end by 1 base, with 14 bases between. CDR3 sequence (DNA): TGTGCCTCCTCGGAGATGACGAACACTGAAGCTTTCTTT. Translating gives CASSEMTNTEAFF.

The chain recombines TRBV30 with TRBJ2-5; D call uncertain. The V gene lost 0 bases and the J gene lost 4 bases, with 9 bases spanning the gap. The CDR3 has 13 amino acids. Germline V gene sequence: CDR1 GTSNPN, CDR2 SVGIG (reference sequence). CDR3 sequence (DNA): TGTGCCTGGAGTGTACAAATGCGAGAGACCCAGTACTTC. Its translation is CAWSVQMRETQYF.

This clone was seen a few times. V gene TRBV18 combines with J gene TRBJ2-7; D call uncertain. The CDR3 length is 12 residues. Germline V gene data show CDR1 as KGHSH and CDR2 as LQKENI. The germline V and J ends were trimmed by 4 bases and 3 bases, with 7 bases remaining between them. The CDR3 here is CASSQQGYEQYF. CDR3 bases: TGTGCCAGCTCACAGCAAGGCTACGAGCAGTACTTC.

This clone was detected only a few times. The V gene is TRBV10-3, the J gene TRBJ1-1; D is possibly TRBD1 (5 bases). V was shortened by 6 bases and J by 4 bases, with 9 bases between the two germline ends. The CDR3 contains 12 residues. Germline loops: CDR1 ENHRY, CDR2 SYGVKD. As DNA, the CDR3 is TGTGCCATCAGCGACAGCGGCACTGAAGCTTTCTTT. Its protein is CAISDSGTEAFF.

This chain connects TRBV19 to TRBJ1-2; tentative D call: TRBD1 (6 bases). Germline loops: CDR1 LNHDA, CDR2 SQIVND (reference sequence). The CDR3 length is 14 residues. Trimming took 5 bases from V and 1 from J, leaving 11 bases between them. The CDR3 reads CASSDAGDNYGYTF. In DNA form, the CDR3 reads TGTGCCAGTAGTGATGCAGGGGATAACTATGGCTACACCTTC.

The J gene is TRBJ2-3, the V gene TRBV29-1, with 8 bases identical to TRBD2. Per the germline V gene, CDR1 is SQVTM and CDR2 is ANQGSEA. V was pared by 4 bases and J by 0 bases, with 3 bases of the junction left unmatched. The CDR3 runs 14 residues. CDR3 protein: CSVVSSGSTDTQYF. In DNA, the CDR3 is TGCAGCGTTGTCTCTAGCGGGAGCACAGATACGCAGTATTTT.

This sequence joins TRBV27 and TRBJ2-7, with 7 bases lining up with TRBD1. J lost 0 bases, V lost 5 bases, and 19 bases had no gene match. In germline, CDR1 is MNHEY, CDR2 SMNVEV (reference sequence). This CDR3 spans 19 amino acids. The CDR3 sequence: CASSPSRDRSRISSYEQYF. In DNA, the CDR3 is TGTGCCAGCAGTCCTTCCCGGGACAGAAGCAGGATCAGCTCCTACGAGCAGTACTTC.

Worth noting for this clone: The sample has other DNA sequences that encode this CDR3 too. This chain connects TRBV29-1 to TRBJ1-5, with unresolved D. V was clipped by 4 bases and J by 0 bases, with 7 bases between them. The CDR3 is 13 amino acids. Germline V gene sequence: CDR1 SQVTM, CDR2 ANQGSEA. The CDR3 sequence is CSVAGDSNQPQHF. CDR3 bases: TGCAGCGTTGCCGGGGATAGCAATCAGCCCCAGCATTTT.

This clone was counted a few times. The chain couples TRBV29-1 to TRBJ1-4; the D is unclear. Germline V gene lookup returns CDR1 SQVTM and CDR2 ANQGSEA. The V end lost 6 bases, the J end lost 8 bases, and 16 bases lay between the germline ends. This CDR3 is built from 13 residues. CDR3 nucleotides: TGCAGCGTGGAAACGGGGATCCGAGAAAAACTGTTTTTT. Amino acid sequence: CSVETGIREKLFF.

This clone was counted a few times. The V and J genes are TRBV1 and TRBJ2-3; TRBD2, the table's D call, was not compared with the DNA. TRBV1 is designated a pseudogene. This CDR3 has 15 amino acids. Written as DNA, the CDR3 is TGCACCAGCAGCCAAGCGGCGGGAGGAACAGATACGCAGTATTTT. It encodes CTSSQAAGGTDTQYF.

The rearrangement uses TRBV14 and TRBJ2-7, with 9 bases lining up with TRBD1. The junction had 5 bases not matched to a gene; V was cut back by 4 bases and J by 1 base. Germline V CDR1 and CDR2: SGHDN, FVKESK. The CDR3 covers 15 residues. The CDR3 reads CASSRGTGSSYEQYF. The CDR3 DNA reads as TGTGCCAGCAGCCGGGGGACAGGGAGTTCCTACGAGCAGTACTTC.

This clone appeared a few times. The CDR3 loop is CASSKAGAADEQFF. CDR3 in DNA: TGTGCCAGCAGCAAAGCGGGGGCGGCTGATGAGCAGTTCTTC. The chain couples TRBV7-9 to TRBJ2-1; 8 nucleotides align to TRBD2. This CDR3 comprises 14 residues. V lost 5 bases to trimming and J lost 8 bases; unmatched junction nucleotides: 8. The germline V gene encodes CDR1 SEHNR and CDR2 FQNEAQ (reference sequence).

The gene calls are TRBV4-2 and TRBJ1-1; 7 nucleotides line up with TRBD1. The ends lost 4 bases at V and 5 bases at J; junction bases unmatched: 7. CDR1 and CDR2 (germline): LGHNA, YNFKEQ. The CDR3 length is 14 residues. CDR3 sequence (DNA): TGTGCCAGCAGCCGCGAAACAGGGGAAACTGAAGCTTTCTTT. This gives the protein CASSRETGETEAFF.

The chain couples TRBV7-7 to TRBJ2-7; D may be TRBD1 or TRBD2 (5 bases each). The CDR3 contains 15 residues. Trimming shortened V by 2 bases and J by 3 bases, and 14 bases separated the two germline ends. Germline V lookup: CDR1 SSHAT, CDR2 FNYEAQ (reference sequence). CDR3 in amino acids: CASSLRGVDHYEQYF. Here the CDR3 DNA reads TGTGCCAGCAGCTTACGAGGGGTCGATCACTACGAGCAGTACTTC.

This clone turned up a few times. This rearrangement joins TRBV5-4 to TRBJ2-4; D gene uncertain. V lost 4 bases and J 10 bases, leaving 12 bases between the germline ends. CDR1 and CDR2 (germline): SGHNT, YYREEE (reference sequence). The CDR3 is 12 residues long. CDR3 coding DNA: TGTGCCAGCAGCGCGACATCCGGGATTCAGTACTTC. It translates to CASSATSGIQYF. Using reference TRBV5-4 and TRBJ2-4 for the parts outside the CDR3, the full variable domain is ETGVTQSPTHLIKTRGQQVTLRCSSQSGHNTVSWYQQALGQGPQFIFQYYREEENGRGNFPPRFSGLQFPNYSSELNVNALELDDSALYLCASSATSGIQYFGAGTRLSVL.

This clone appeared a few times. The V gene is TRBV29-1, the J gene TRBJ1-1; D is ambiguous. Germline assignment: CDR1 SQVTM and CDR2 ANQGSEA. The CDR3 is 12 amino acids. Trimming removed 3 bases at V and 5 bases at J, with 10 bases between. CDR3 loop: CSVEEAGTEAFF. The CDR3 coding sequence is TGCAGCGTTGAGGAGGCGGGAACTGAAGCTTTCTTT.

The chain joins TRBV4-1 to TRBJ1-4, with D unclear. Deletions cut 1 base from V and 0 bases from J, with 6 bases between. Germline-derived CDR1 and CDR2 are MGHRA and YSYEKL. The CDR3 contains 15 residues. Here the CDR3 DNA reads TGCGCCAGCAGCCAAGTGGGCACAACTAATGAAAAACTGTTTTTT. The encoded protein is CASSQVGTTNEKLFF.

The chain links TRBV5-1 to TRBJ2-5; possible D gene TRBD1, 6 bases. Germline-derived CDR1 and CDR2 are SGHRS and YFSETQ. This CDR3 spans 14 amino acids. Trimming took off 2 bases at V and 3 bases at J, with 11 bases between the two ends. The chain's CDR3 is CASSLTGREETQYF. CDR3 in DNA: TGCGCCAGCAGCTTAACAGGGAGAGAAGAGACCCAGTACTTC.

In its sample, this clone was seen a few times. The chain uses TRBV27 and TRBJ2-1; 7 bases agree with TRBD1. CDR3 length: 16 residues. The germline gives CDR1 MNHEY, CDR2 SMNVEV (reference sequence). Trimming took 3 bases from V and 2 from J; bases not matched to a gene: 7. In DNA form, the CDR3 reads TGTGCCAGCAGTTTGTGGAGACAGGGTACCTACAATGAGCAGTTCTTC. Amino acids: CASSLWRQGTYNEQFF.